This T cell receptor beta chain emerged from a study of blood T cell repertoires in COVID-19. Across the study: PBMCs, B-cell-depleted T cells, or T cells provided the cDNA or gDNA that made up the material.

Authors' processing steps: Reference gene primer amplification gave estimated nucleated cell counts. Sequenced by immunoSEQ multiplex PCR; TCRdb stores in-frame clones only, minus some. V and J calls and clone size are those listed in that table; D and trimming were worked out from the DNA. The sample shows more than 100,000 clones, 90% of them seen only once. This clone was seen repeatedly, ten times or more. The CDR3 extends over 15 amino acids. The V and J ends lost 6 bases and 4 bases, in that order; junction bases with no gene match: 7. The germline V gene has CDR1 MNHEY and CDR2 SMNVEV (reference sequence). Enrolled during active infection, Seattle patients were then followed longitudinally.

The TCR sequence derives from a woman between 55 and 75 years old with COVID-19, enrolled during active disease. The chain links TRBV27 to TRBJ1-5; 9 positions agree with TRBD1. The sequencing input was peripheral blood. For the CDR3, the DNA is TGTGCCAGCAGGATACTGGGACAGGGTAATCAGCCCCAGCATTTT. Its translation: CASRILGQGNQPQHF.